The 13 T cell receptor beta chains listed next were all sequenced from one sample in a study of cytomegalovirus exposure and HLA in healthy donors. Amplification used 60 Vbeta primers and 13 Jbeta primers. Clones were sequenced by immunoSEQ multiplex PCR, and TCRdb holds only the in-frame ones, with some missing. The repertoire holds 150,000 to 200,000 clones, with around four fifths as singletons. Sequences were obtained from PBMCs. All receptors come from a woman aged 18-30 years in good health and CMV-seronegative.

The chain couples TRBV5-5 to TRBJ1-3; D gene unclear. This CDR3 is 18 amino acids long. CDR1 and CDR2 (germline): SGHKS, YYEKEE (reference sequence). V shed 0 bases and J shed 0 bases, with 16 bases lying between them. CDR3: CASSLVRVGSGSGNTIYF. CDR3 coding DNA: TGTGCCAGCAGCTTGGTCCGGGTTGGGTCGGGCTCTGGAAACACCATATATTTT.

The chain joins TRBV28 to TRBJ2-7; TRBD1 matches at 9 bases. This CDR3 is 15 amino acids long. Looked up from germline, CDR1 is MDHEN and CDR2 is SYDVKM. The V gene end was trimmed by 4 bases and the J gene end by 6 bases; junction bases not matched to a gene: 10. The CDR3 protein is CASSSYRGRGGEQYF. DNA for the CDR3: TGTGCCAGCAGTTCTTACAGGGGGCGAGGGGGCGAGCAGTACTTC. The entire variable domain, with the rest obtained from reference TRBV28 and TRBJ2-7, is as follows: DVKVTQSSRYLVKRTGEKVFLECVQDMDHENMFWYRQDPGLGLRLIYFSYDVKMKEKGDIPEGYSVSREKKERFSLILESASTNQTSMYLCASSSYRGRGGEQYFGPGTRLTVT.

V usage is TRBV10-1 and J usage is TRBJ1-1; a weak D match, TRBD1 (5 bases). This CDR3 has 14 residues. Germline V lookup: CDR1 WNHNN, CDR2 SYGVQD (reference sequence). V lost 1 base and J lost 3, with 9 bases in between. The CDR3 DNA is TGCGCCAGCAGTGAGTTGCTAGGGGACACTGAAGCTTTCTTT. Protein sequence: CASSELLGDTEAFF.

This chain links TRBV18 with TRBJ2-3, with D perhaps matching TRBD1 (7 bases). The V and J ends lost 6 bases and 0 bases respectively, with 25 bases between them. There are 19 residues in the CDR3. Germline CDR1 KGHSH, CDR2 LQKENI. CDR3 amino acids: CASSPTPRQGGPSTDTQYF. For the CDR3, the DNA is TGTGCCAGCTCGCCGACCCCCCGGCAGGGGGGCCCTAGCACAGATACGCAGTATTTT.

Regarding this clone: An end of the junction differs from the germline gene, which may be a read error. Other DNA sequences in this sample translate to the same CDR3. The chain joins TRBV7-9 to TRBJ1-1; D perhaps matches TRBD1 (6 bases). This CDR3 comprises 14 residues. CDR1 SEHNR and CDR2 FQNEAQ come from the germline V gene (reference sequence). The CDR3 nucleotides are TGTGCCAGCAGCCCTCGAGGGGGTTGGACTGAAGCCTTCTTT. Its translation: CASSPRGGWTEAFF.

The gene calls are TRBV29-1 and TRBJ1-1; TRBD1 matches at 8 bases. The CDR3 spans 15 residues. From germline, CDR1 is SQVTM and CDR2 ANQGSEA. Trimming cost V 5 bases and J 1 base; bases outside gene matches: 9. Written as DNA, the CDR3 is TGCAGCGTTTTTACCGGACAGGGCGGGAACACTGAAGCTTTCTTT. Protein: CSVFTGQGGNTEAFF.

This clone has only a few counts. The rearrangement links TRBV7-9 to TRBJ1-2; D is uncertain. The CDR3 sequence is 12 residues long. Per the germline V gene, CDR1 is SEHNR and CDR2 is FQNEAQ (reference sequence). Between the trimmed V and J ends, which lost 5 bases and 4 bases, there was a span of 8 bases. The CDR3 DNA follows: TGTGCCAGCAGCAGCTCGGGCTATGGCTACACCTTC. Translation: CASSSSGYGYTF.

This clone was seen once. The chain joins TRBV11-2 to TRBJ1-1; no clear D gene. The germline V and J ends were trimmed by 1 base and 4 bases, with 7 bases remaining between them. The V gene's germline CDR1 is SGHAT and CDR2 FQNNGV. The CDR3 contains 13 residues. CDR3 DNA: TGTGCCAGCAGCTTAGGAGATGTCACTGAAGCTTTCTTT. It yields the protein CASSLGDVTEAFF.

In its sample, this clone was seen once. V and J are TRBV29-1 and TRBJ1-1; no clear D. Per the germline V gene, CDR1 is SQVTM and CDR2 is ANQGSEA. With 4 bases removed from V and 9 bases from J, the gap between germline ends came to 15 bases. This CDR3 contains 12 residues. CDR3 in DNA: TGCAGCGTTGCCCGGAGTACCAACCAAGCTTTCTTT. As protein: CSVARSTNQAFF. The variable domain in full, completed from reference TRBV29-1 and TRBJ1-1, reads SAVISQKPSRDICQRGTSLTIQCQVDSQVTMMFWYRQQPGQSLTLIATANQGSEATYESGFVIDKFPISRPNLTFSTLTVSNMSPEDSSIYLCSVARSTNQAFFGQGTRLTVV.

This chain links TRBV13 with TRBJ2-3; TRBD1 is a possible D gene (5 bases). The CDR3 is 15 amino acids. With 5 bases removed from V and 4 bases from J, the gap between germline ends came to 16 bases. Germline CDR1 reads PRHDT; CDR2 reads FYEKMQ (reference sequence). CDR3 nucleotides: TGTGCCAGCAGCGGATGGACACCCGCTGCAGATACGCAGTATTTT. Protein: CASSGWTPAADTQYF. The variable domain in full, with the rest retrieved from reference TRBV13 and TRBJ2-3, is AAGVIQSPRHLIKEKRETATLKCYPIPRHDTVYWYQQGPGQDPQFLISFYEKMQSDKGSIPDRFSAQQFSDYHSELNMSSLELGDSALYFCASSGWTPAADTQYFGPGTRLTVL.

The rearrangement joins TRBV5-4 to TRBJ1-5; a possible D gene is TRBD1 (5 bases). The V gene lost 4 bases and the J gene lost 4 bases, with 24 bases spanning the gap. CDR1 and CDR2 from the germline V gene are SGHNT and YYREEE (reference sequence). The CDR3 covers 18 residues. The chain's CDR3 is CASSPEGWGRKRNQPQHF. In DNA, the CDR3 is TGTGCCAGCAGCCCGGAGGGCTGGGGACGGAAAAGAAATCAGCCCCAGCATTTT. The whole variable domain, filled in from reference TRBV5-4 and TRBJ1-5, reads ETGVTQSPTHLIKTRGQQVTLRCSSQSGHNTVSWYQQALGQGPQFIFQYYREEENGRGNFPPRFSGLQFPNYSSELNVNALELDDSALYLCASSPEGWGRKRNQPQHFGDGTRLSIL.

The CDR3 region has the DNA TGTGCCAGCAGAACAGGGTTAGGTGGCTACACCTTC. It yields the protein CASRTGLGGYTF. The chain carries TRBV6-4 and TRBJ1-2, with a weak D call TRBD1 (6 bases). The CDR3 spans 12 residues. Germline V gene lookup returns CDR1 MRHNA and CDR2 SNTAGT. Trimming took 6 bases from V and 7 from J, leaving 12 bases between them.

This chain connects TRBV14 to TRBJ1-1; TRBD1 might be the D (5 bases). Trimming pared 5 bases from V and 1 base from J, leaving 11 bases between. The germline CDR1 and CDR2 sequences are SGHDN and FVKESK. The CDR3 totals 14 residues. CDR3: CASSKRGRNTEAFF. CDR3 nucleotide sequence: TGTGCCAGCAGCAAAAGGGGCCGGAACACTGAAGCTTTCTTT. Using reference TRBV14 and TRBJ1-1 for the parts outside the CDR3, the full variable domain is EAGVTQFPSHSVIEKGQTVTLRCDPISGHDNLYWYRRVMGKEIKFLLHFVKESKQDESGMPNNRFLAERTGGTYSTLKVQPAELEDSGVYFCASSKRGRNTEAFFGQGTRLTVV.